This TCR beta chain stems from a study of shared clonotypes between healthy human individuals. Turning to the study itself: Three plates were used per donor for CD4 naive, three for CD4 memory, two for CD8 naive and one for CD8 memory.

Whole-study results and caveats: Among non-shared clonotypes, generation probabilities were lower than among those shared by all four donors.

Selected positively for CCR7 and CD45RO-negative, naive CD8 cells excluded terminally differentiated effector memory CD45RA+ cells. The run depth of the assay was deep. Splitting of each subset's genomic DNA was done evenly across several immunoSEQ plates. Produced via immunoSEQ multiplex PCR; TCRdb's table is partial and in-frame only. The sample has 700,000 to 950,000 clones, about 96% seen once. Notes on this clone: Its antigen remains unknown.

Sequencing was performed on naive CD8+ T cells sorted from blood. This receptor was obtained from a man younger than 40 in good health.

CDR3 coding DNA: TGTGCCAGCAGTGAGGATGTCCTAGCGGCATCCTACGAGCAGTACTTC. It translates to CASSEDVLAASYEQYF. The chain joins TRBV2 to TRBJ2-7, with 7 bases matching TRBD2. With 3 bases clipped from V and 1 base from J, the junction kept 9 bases outside the gene matches. The V gene's germline CDR1 is SNHLY and CDR2 FYNNEI. CDR3 length: 16 residues. Full variable domain (remainder filled in from reference TRBV2 and TRBJ2-7): EPEVTQTPSHQVTQMGQEVILRCVPISNHLYFYWYRQILGQKVEFLVSFYNNEISEKSEIFDDQFSVERPDGSNFTLKIRSTKLEDSAMYFCASSEDVLAASYEQYFGPGTRLTVT.